This T cell receptor (beta chain) emerged from a study of response to subunit inactivated influenza vaccine. Study-level findings and limits: Authors proposed each seasonal influenza vaccination draws in few new T cells.

Looked up from germline, CDR1 is SGHRS and CDR2 is YFSETQ. Deletions cut 1 base from V and 0 bases from J, with 13 bases between. CDR3 length: 16 amino acids. In TCRdb, the RT-PCR reads were re-called with MiXCR into one record per CDR3 protein. This table holds hundreds of thousands of distinct CDR3 sequences, about a fifth found once. As to this clonotype: Its antigen is unidentified.

Specimen: PBMCs from blood, collected roughly 5 days after vaccination. The origin of this receptor is a man aged 50-59 years who received an inactivated influenza vaccine. J is TRBJ2-5 and V is TRBV5-1, with D tentatively TRBD1 (6 bases). In DNA, the CDR3 is TGCGCCAGCAGCTTGAAACGGTGGGACAACCAAGAGACCCAGTACTTC. Its protein product is CASSLKRWDNQETQYF.